Included here is one TCR beta chain sequence, with context. Data came from immunoSEQ multiplex PCR; TCRdb stores just in-frame clones and leaves some out. The table lists roughly 41,000 clones, around nine tenths of them singletons. The data derive from a study of blood T cell repertoires in COVID-19. Looking at the study overall: The study drew acute and convalescent COVID-19 samples from the United States, Italy and Spain.

V was trimmed by 5 bases and J by 0 bases, leaving 20 bases between them. CDR1 is MDHEN and CDR2 is SYDVKM in the germline V gene. The CDR3 is 18 residues long. This chain links TRBV28 with TRBJ1-5, with D tentatively TRBD1 (6 bases). The sequence was obtained from a man aged 55 to 70 with active COVID-19. The sequencing sample was made of peripheral blood. The CDR3 nucleotides read TGTGCCAGCAGTCTCCAGACAGGAACAACTTATAGCAATCAGCCCCAGCATTTT. This sequence encodes CASSLQTGTTYSNQPQHF.